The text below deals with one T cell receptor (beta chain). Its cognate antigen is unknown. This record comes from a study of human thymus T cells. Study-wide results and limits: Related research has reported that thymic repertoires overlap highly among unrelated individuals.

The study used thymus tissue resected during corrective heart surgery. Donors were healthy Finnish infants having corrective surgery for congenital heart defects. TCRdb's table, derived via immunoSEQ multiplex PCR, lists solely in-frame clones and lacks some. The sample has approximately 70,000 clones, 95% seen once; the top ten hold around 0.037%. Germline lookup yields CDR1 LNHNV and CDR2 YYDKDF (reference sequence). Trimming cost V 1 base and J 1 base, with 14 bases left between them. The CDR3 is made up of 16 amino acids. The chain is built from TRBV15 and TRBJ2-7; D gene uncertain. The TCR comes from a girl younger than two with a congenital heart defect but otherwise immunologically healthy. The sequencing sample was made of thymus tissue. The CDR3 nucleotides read TGTGCCACCAGCAGAGGGGCCCAGCCCCCTTCCTACGAGCAGTACTTC. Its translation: CATSRGAQPPSYEQYF.